The following is a TCR beta chain sequence with its context. The cohort comprised adults aged roughly 18 to 90 years residing in 20 to 30 US areas. Exposed participants encountered a COVID-19 case during the 2 weeks preceding study entry. Per the authors' pipeline: Estimates of nucleated cell counts were drawn from the amplification of reference gene primers. Clones were sequenced by immunoSEQ multiplex PCR, and TCRdb holds only the in-frame ones, with some missing. Clone size and the V and J calls come from that table; the DNA yielded D and trimming. The sample contains approximately 300,000 clones, around 85% of which appear only once. The sample originates from a study of blood T cell repertoires in COVID-19. Study overall: PBMCs, B-cell-depleted T cells, or T cells were the source of the cDNA or gDNA that made up the material.

The CDR3 covers 13 residues. Germline CDR1 is SGDLS and CDR2 is YYNGEE. Trimming shortened V by 4 bases and J by 6 bases, and 13 bases separated the two germline ends. The chain recombines TRBV9 with TRBJ1-1; D gene unclear. Specimen: PBMCs or T cells enriched from blood (not recorded which). This receptor was identified in a woman aged 25 to 39 who had been exposed to COVID-19. CDR3 loop: CASSLEHRAEAFF. The CDR3 nucleotides read TGTGCCAGCAGCTTGGAACACCGGGCTGAAGCTTTCTTT. The whole variable domain, remainder taken from reference TRBV9 and TRBJ1-1, is DSGVTQTPKHLITATGQRVTLRCSPRSGDLSVYWYQQSLDQGLQFLIQYYNGEERAKGNILERFSAQQFPDLHSELNLSSLELGDSALYFCASSLEHRAEAFFGQGTRLTVV.